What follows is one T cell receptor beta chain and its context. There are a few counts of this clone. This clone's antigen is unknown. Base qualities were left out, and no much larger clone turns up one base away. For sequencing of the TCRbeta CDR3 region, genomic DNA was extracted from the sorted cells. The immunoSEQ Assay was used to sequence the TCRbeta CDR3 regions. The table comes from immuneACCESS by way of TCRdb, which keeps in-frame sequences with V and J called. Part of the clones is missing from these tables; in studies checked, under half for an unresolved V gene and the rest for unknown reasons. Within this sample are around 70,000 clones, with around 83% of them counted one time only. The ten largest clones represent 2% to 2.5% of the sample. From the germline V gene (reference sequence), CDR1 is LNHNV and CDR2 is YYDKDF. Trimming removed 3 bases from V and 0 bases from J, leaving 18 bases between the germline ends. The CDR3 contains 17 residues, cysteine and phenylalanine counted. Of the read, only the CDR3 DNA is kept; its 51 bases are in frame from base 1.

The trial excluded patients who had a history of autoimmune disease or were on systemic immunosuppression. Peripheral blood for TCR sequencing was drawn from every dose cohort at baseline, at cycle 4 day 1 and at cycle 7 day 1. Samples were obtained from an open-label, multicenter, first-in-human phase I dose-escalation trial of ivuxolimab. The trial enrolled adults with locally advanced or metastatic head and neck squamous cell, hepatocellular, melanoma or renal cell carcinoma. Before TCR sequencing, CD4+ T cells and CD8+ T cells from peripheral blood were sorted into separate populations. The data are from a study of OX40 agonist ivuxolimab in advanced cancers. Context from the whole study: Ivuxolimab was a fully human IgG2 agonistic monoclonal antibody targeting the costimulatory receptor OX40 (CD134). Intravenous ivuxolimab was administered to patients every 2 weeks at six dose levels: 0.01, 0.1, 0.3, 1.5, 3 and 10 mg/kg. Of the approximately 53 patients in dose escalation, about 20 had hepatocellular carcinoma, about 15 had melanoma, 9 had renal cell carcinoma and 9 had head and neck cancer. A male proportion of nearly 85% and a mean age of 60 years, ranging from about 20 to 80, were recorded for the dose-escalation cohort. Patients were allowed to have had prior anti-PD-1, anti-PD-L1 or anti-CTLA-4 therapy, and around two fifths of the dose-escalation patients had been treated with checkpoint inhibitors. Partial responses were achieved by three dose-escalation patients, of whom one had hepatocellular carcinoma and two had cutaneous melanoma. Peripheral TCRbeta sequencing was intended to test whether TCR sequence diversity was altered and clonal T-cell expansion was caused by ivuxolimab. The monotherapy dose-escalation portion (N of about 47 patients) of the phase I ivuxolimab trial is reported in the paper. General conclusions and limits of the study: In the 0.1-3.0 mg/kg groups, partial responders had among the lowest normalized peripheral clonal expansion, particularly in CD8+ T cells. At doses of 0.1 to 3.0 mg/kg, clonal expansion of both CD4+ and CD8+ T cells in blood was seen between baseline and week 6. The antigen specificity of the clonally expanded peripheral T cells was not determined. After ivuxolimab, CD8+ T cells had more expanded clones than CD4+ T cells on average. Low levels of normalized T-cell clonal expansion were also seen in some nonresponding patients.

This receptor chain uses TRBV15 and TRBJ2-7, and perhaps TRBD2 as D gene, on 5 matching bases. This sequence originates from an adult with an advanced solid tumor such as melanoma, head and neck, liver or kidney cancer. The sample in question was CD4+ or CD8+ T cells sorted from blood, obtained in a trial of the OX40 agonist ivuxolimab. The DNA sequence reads TGTGCCACCAGCAGGATTCCGGACGGGAATAGCTCCTACGAGCAGTACTTC. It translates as CATSRIPDGNSSYEQYF.